What follows are 13 T cell receptor beta chains derived from one specimen sequenced in a study of T cell changes during pregnancy in multiple sclerosis. Only in-frame clones appear in the TCRdb table, and some are missing; sequencing was by immunoSEQ multiplex PCR. The data show approximately 100,000 clones, with 80% to 95% seen just once and less than 4.5% held by the top ten. Sequenced material: peripheral blood, taken after pregnancy. The receptors come from a female donor with multiple sclerosis, enrolled in a pregnancy study.

This chain links TRBV5-1 with TRBJ2-7; possible D gene TRBD2, 5 bases. CDR1 SGHRS and CDR2 YFSETQ come from the germline V gene. Trimming shortened V by 7 bases and J by 0 bases, and 17 bases separated the two germline ends. The CDR3 spans 15 residues. The CDR3 reads CASDVGTGSSYEQYF. For the CDR3, the DNA is TGCGCCAGCGATGTCGGCACGGGAAGCTCCTACGAGCAGTACTTC.

J is TRBJ2-5 and V is TRBV30, with D tentatively TRBD1 (5 bases). Trimming cost V 4 bases and J 5 bases, with 17 bases left between them. This CDR3 spans 14 amino acids. Germline CDR1 GTSNPN, CDR2 SVGIG (reference sequence). CDR3 loop: CAWTVQGSRETQYF. DNA of the CDR3: TGTGCCTGGACCGTTCAGGGTAGTCGGGAGACCCAGTACTTC.

The chain uses TRBV29-1 and TRBJ1-4; 7 positions match TRBD1. The CDR3 runs 13 residues. Per germline, CDR1 SQVTM and CDR2 ANQGSEA. The junction had 6 bases not matched to a gene; V was cut back by 5 bases and J by 6 bases. DNA for the CDR3: TGCAGCGTTATCCCCGGACAGGATGAAAAACTGTTTTTT. As protein: CSVIPGQDEKLFF. Supplemented by reference TRBV29-1 and TRBJ1-4, the full variable domain reads SAVISQKPSRDICQRGTSLTIQCQVDSQVTMMFWYRQQPGQSLTLIATANQGSEATYESGFVIDKFPISRPNLTFSTLTVSNMSPEDSSIYLCSVIPGQDEKLFFGSGTQLSVL.

V and J are TRBV15 and TRBJ1-5; D remains ambiguous. V lost 4 bases and J 7 bases, leaving 11 bases between the germline ends. The CDR3 runs to 13 residues. Germline-derived CDR1 and CDR2 are LNHNV and YYDKDF (reference sequence). Written as DNA, the CDR3 is TGTGCCACCAGCATCACGGCAGGACAGCCCCAGCATTTT. Amino acids: CATSITAGQPQHF.

The chain is built from TRBV9 and TRBJ2-1, with TRBD2 matching over 9 bases. This CDR3 region has 16 residues. The J segment lost 12 bases and the V segment lost 4 bases, leaving 17 bases of the junction unmatched. In germline, CDR1 is SGDLS, CDR2 YYNGEE. The CDR3 region has the DNA TGTGCCAGCAGCACGCGAGTTCTCGCGGGGGGGGCCGGGCAGTTCTTC. This translates into CASSTRVLAGGAGQFF.

DNA for the CDR3: TGCGCCAGCGGCCCCGGGGGACTAGAGGCCTACAATGAGCAGTTCTTC. Its translation is CASGPGGLEAYNEQFF. V gene TRBV5-1 combines with J gene TRBJ2-1; 8 bases line up with TRBD2. V lost 7 bases, J lost 2 bases, and 11 bases stayed unmatched. CDR1 and CDR2 from the germline V gene are SGHRS and YFSETQ. This CDR3 spans 16 amino acids.

The CDR3 DNA sequence: TGTGCCAGTAGAACTCTAAGGGGGTACGCCGGGGAGCTGTTTTTT. Encoded protein: CASRTLRGYAGELFF. The J gene is TRBJ2-2, the V gene TRBV19; TRBD1 is a possible D gene (6 bases). The V end was cut by 6 bases, the J end by 6 bases, with 17 bases between. Germline values: CDR1 LNHDA, CDR2 SQIVND (reference sequence). The CDR3 consists of 15 residues.

J is TRBJ1-2 and V is TRBV6-5, with TRBD1 matching over 11 bases. V trimming: 0 bases; J trimming: 7 bases; junction bases outside the gene matches: 1. The CDR3 length is 14 residues. The V gene's germline CDR1 is MNHEY and CDR2 SVGAGI. CDR3 coding DNA: TGTGCCAGCAGTTACTCGGGACAGGGGGTTGGCTACACCTTC. It translates to CASSYSGQGVGYTF.

J is TRBJ1-3 and V is TRBV13; 8 bases agree with TRBD1. This CDR3 comprises 13 residues. Germline V gives CDR1 PRHDT, CDR2 FYEKMQ (reference sequence). J lost 7 bases, V lost 1 base, and 0 bases had no gene match. Here the CDR3 DNA reads TGTGCCAGCAGCTTAGACAGGGGGAACACCATATATTTT. It specifies CASSLDRGNTIYF.

The chain carries TRBV18 and TRBJ2-1, with 10 bases identical to TRBD2. CDR1 is KGHSH, CDR2 LQKENI, per germline. This CDR3 has 16 amino acids. The V segment lost 4 bases and the J segment 9 bases; nucleotides outside the gene matches: 12. Here the CDR3 DNA reads TGTGCCAGCTCACGAAACCCGAGCGGGGGGGTCCCTGAGCAGTTCTTC. It specifies CASSRNPSGGVPEQFF. Variable domain in full (rest from reference TRBV18 and TRBJ2-1): NAGVMQNPRHLVRRRGQEARLRCSPMKGHSHVYWYRQLPEEGLKFMVYLQKENIIDESGMPKERFSAEFPKEGPSILRIQQVVRGDSAAYFCASSRNPSGGVPEQFFGPGTRLTVL.

This clone appeared a single time. The chain couples TRBV25-1 to TRBJ1-5; D is unresolved. V gave up 4 bases and J gave up 3 bases, with 10 bases separating them. The CDR3 loop spans 14 amino acids. The germline V gene encodes CDR1 MGHDK and CDR2 SYGVNS. The CDR3 nucleotides are TGTGCCAGCAGTGGGGCTAACGTCAATCAGCCCCAGCATTTT. This translates into CASSGANVNQPQHF.

The chain combines TRBV18 with TRBJ2-3, with a weak D call TRBD1 (6 bases). V lost 2 bases, J lost 4 bases, and 10 bases lay in between. The CDR3 spans 14 residues. CDR1 KGHSH and CDR2 LQKENI come from the germline V gene. The CDR3 protein is CASSPMGAPDTQYF. The DNA for the CDR3 is TGTGCCAGCTCACCAATGGGGGCGCCAGATACGCAGTATTTT.

The gene calls are TRBV2 and TRBJ1-2, with unresolved D. The length of the CDR3 is 14 residues. V lost 4 bases, J lost 2 bases, and 11 bases lay in between. The germline CDR1 and CDR2 sequences are SNHLY and FYNNEI. CDR3 loop: CASSGVEGNYGYTF. The CDR3 nucleotides are TGTGCCAGCAGTGGCGTAGAGGGAAACTATGGCTACACCTTC.